This T cell receptor beta chain was captured in a study of T cell repertoires in breast cancer. Trimming took off 4 bases at V and 9 bases at J, with 13 bases between the two ends. Germline CDR1 is MNHEY and CDR2 is SMNVEV (reference sequence). The CDR3 contains 13 residues. Comment on this clonotype: The antigen remains unidentified. This may be a read error, as it is one base from a much larger clone. It is likely a read error, because the conserved phenylalanine at the end of the CDR3 is missing.

Study conclusions and caveats: Tumor-involved sentinel nodes shared about 8% of TCRs with matched tumors, tumor-free nodes approximately 2%.

The expanded emulsion RT-PCR method captured paired alpha and beta chains from CD8+ T cells. During the second nested PCR, blocking oligonucleotides suppressed genes that were not paired. TCRdb used MiXCR to reprocess the emulsion pairing reads, holding one entry per CDR3 protein. The data contain some 37,000 distinct CDR3 sequences, less than 55% of them singletons. This sequence was found in a pool of human donors with breast cancer or a healthy control (not recorded which). The genes are TRBV27 and TRBJ2-1; possible D gene TRBD2, 5 bases. The sample comprised CD8+ T cells. CDR3 loop: CASSSDYGGEQFS. CDR3 DNA: TGTGCCAGCAGTTCAGACTACGGAGGTGAGCAGTTCTCC.